Below are 14 T cell receptor beta chains sequenced from a single sample in a study of shared clonotypes between healthy human individuals (dated by TCRdb to 2020 to 2021). For the CD8 naive samples, CD45RO-negative cells were positively selected for CCR7, yielding a CD45RA+CCR7+ population from which TemRA cells were excluded. Receptors were amplified or captured by the immunoSEQ multiplex PCR assay. TCRdb re-hosts the immuneACCESS table, in-frame sequences only. Its copies lack some clones; in the studies checked, an unresolved V gene accounts for under half of them, and the cause for the rest is not known. The sample includes around 2,000,000 clones, with roughly 91% observed a single time. The ten largest clones add up to around 1.7% of the sample. Sequenced: naive CD8+ T cells from PBMCs. The cell subset or site label, as the study defines it: CD45RA+CCR7+. These receptor sequences come from a man aged 18 to 30 in good health. Some clones in this sample may be carry-over from other donors' samples.

V usage is TRBV7-9 and J usage is TRBJ1-4; possibly TRBD1 for D (6 bases). The length of the CDR3 is 15 residues. Trimming removed 3 bases from V and 5 bases from J, with 13 bases in between. CDR1 is SEHNR, CDR2 FQNEAQ, per germline (reference sequence). CDR3 protein: CASSLAGQGNEKLFF. In nucleotides, the CDR3 is TGTGCCAGCAGCTTGGCGGGACAAGGGAATGAAAAACTGTTTTTT. The whole variable domain, filled in from reference TRBV7-9 and TRBJ1-4, reads DTGVSQNPRHKITKRGQNVTFRCDPISEHNRLYWYRQTLGQGPEFLTYFQNEAQLEKSRLLSDRFSAERPKGSFSTLEIQRTEQGDSAMYLCASSLAGQGNEKLFFGSGTQLSVL.

Comments on this clone: In the same sample, other DNA sequences code for this CDR3. The genes are TRBV7-9 and TRBJ2-7; D gene unclear. The germline CDR1 and CDR2 sequences are SEHNR and FQNEAQ (reference sequence). V was pared by 1 base and J by 3 bases, with 10 bases between. The length of the CDR3 is 14 residues. The CDR3 DNA is TGTGCCAGCAGCTTAGTCGGAACAGTCTACGAGCAGTACTTC. Protein: CASSLVGTVYEQYF. Combining the CDR3 with reference TRBV7-9 and TRBJ2-7 gives the whole variable domain DTGVSQNPRHKITKRGQNVTFRCDPISEHNRLYWYRQTLGQGPEFLTYFQNEAQLEKSRLLSDRFSAERPKGSFSTLEIQRTEQGDSAMYLCASSLVGTVYEQYFGPGTRLTVT.

This sequence joins TRBV6-6 and TRBJ2-7, with 8 nucleotides matching TRBD1. This CDR3 has 13 residues. Germline V lookup: CDR1 MNHNY, CDR2 SVGAGI (reference sequence). V trimming: 8 bases; J trimming: 5 bases; junction bases outside the gene matches: 8. For the CDR3, the DNA is TGTGCCAGCGGCCAGGGGGCGTGGGACGAGCAGTACTTC. Translating it yields CASGQGAWDEQYF.

The rearrangement joins TRBV12-5 to TRBJ2-1; D might be TRBD2 (6 bases). In germline, CDR1 is LGHNT, CDR2 FRNRAP. The CDR3 runs to 18 residues. Trimming pared 2 bases from V and 4 bases from J, leaving 21 bases between. CDR3 sequence: CASGLPEAGPSLYNEQFF. The CDR3, as DNA: TGTGCTAGTGGTTTGCCAGAGGCGGGACCTAGTTTATACAATGAGCAGTTCTTC.

The V call is TRBV5-6, the J call TRBJ2-1; 10 bases match TRBD2. V lost 1 base to trimming and J lost 5 bases; unmatched junction nucleotides: 6. The CDR3 length is 16 residues. Germline V lookup: CDR1 SGHDT, CDR2 YYEEEE. Written as DNA, the CDR3 is TGTGCCAGCAGCTTGCCGGCTAGCGGGAGTCACAATGAGCAGTTCTTC. Translation gives CASSLPASGSHNEQFF.

The rearrangement links TRBV10-3 to TRBJ2-7; D remains unclear. Germline V lookup: CDR1 ENHRY, CDR2 SYGVKD. Trimming stripped 3 bases from V and 0 bases from J, with 24 bases between. The CDR3 spans 19 residues. This CDR3 reads CAISDNRESPGLTSYEQYF. The CDR3 DNA sequence: TGTGCCATCAGTGACAATAGGGAATCTCCGGGCCTAACCTCCTACGAGCAGTACTTC.

The chain links TRBV4-3 to TRBJ2-1; 10 bases are shared with TRBD2. The V gene's germline CDR1 is LGHNA and CDR2 YSLEER. The CDR3 is made up of 16 amino acids. With V trimmed by 1 base and J by 5 bases, 5 bases remained unmatched. CDR3 bases: TGCGCCAGCAGCCAAGTCCTAGCGGGAGAGGACAATGAGCAGTTCTTC. It encodes CASSQVLAGEDNEQFF.

V and J are TRBV30 and TRBJ1-3; possibly TRBD1 for D (5 bases). The CDR3 spans 14 residues. The V end was cut by 0 bases, the J end by 4 bases, with 10 bases between. Germline CDR1 is GTSNPN and CDR2 is SVGIG (reference sequence). This chain's CDR3 is CAWSVGDWGNTIYF. The CDR3 coding sequence is TGTGCCTGGAGTGTCGGGGACTGGGGAAACACCATATATTTT.

The gene calls are TRBV5-1 and TRBJ2-1; D uncertain. The V gene lost 1 base and the J gene lost 0 bases, with 8 bases spanning the gap. The germline V gene encodes CDR1 SGHRS and CDR2 YFSETQ. There are 15 residues in the CDR3. The CDR3 is CASSLRSSSYNEQFF. Written as DNA, the CDR3 is TGCGCCAGCAGCTTGAGATCGAGCTCCTACAATGAGCAGTTCTTC.

The chain couples TRBV7-9 to TRBJ2-3; D unclear. Between the trimmed V and J ends, which lost 3 bases and 2 bases, there was a span of 9 bases. Germline loops: CDR1 SEHNR, CDR2 FQNEAQ (reference sequence). CDR3 length: 14 amino acids. The CDR3 DNA reads TGTGCCAGCAGCTTCCCGGAACCCACAGATACGCAGTATTTT. Translating gives CASSFPEPTDTQYF.

The chain recombines TRBV28 with TRBJ2-1; TRBD2 matches at 9 bases. This CDR3 has 17 amino acids. Germline assignment: CDR1 MDHEN and CDR2 SYDVKM. V gave up 0 bases and J gave up 4 bases; unmatched junction bases: 7. The CDR3 DNA sequence: TGTGCCAGCAGTTTATGGAGTAGCGGGAGTGGGTACAATGAGCAGTTCTTC. The encoded protein is CASSLWSSGSGYNEQFF. Filled out from reference TRBV28 and TRBJ2-1, the complete variable domain reads DVKVTQSSRYLVKRTGEKVFLECVQDMDHENMFWYRQDPGLGLRLIYFSYDVKMKEKGDIPEGYSVSREKKERFSLILESASTNQTSMYLCASSLWSSGSGYNEQFFGPGTRLTVL.

The chain carries TRBV5-1 and TRBJ1-2, with no clear D. Between the trimmed V and J ends, which lost 4 bases and 6 bases, there was a span of 19 bases. This CDR3 contains 15 residues. Germline V gene data show CDR1 as SGHRS and CDR2 as YFSETQ. The CDR3 is CASSHPGQARDGYTF. The DNA for the CDR3 is TGCGCCAGCAGCCACCCTGGGCAGGCACGAGATGGCTACACCTTC.

The CDR3 protein is CASSWGQGPTYNEQFF. CDR3 nucleotides: TGTGCCAGCAGCTGGGGACAGGGGCCCACCTACAATGAGCAGTTCTTC. The J gene is TRBJ2-1, the V gene TRBV11-2; 10 nucleotides line up with TRBD1. CDR3 length equals 16 residues. V dropped 4 bases and J dropped 2; count of bases not matched to a gene: 5. Germline assignment: CDR1 SGHAT and CDR2 FQNNGV.

The chain combines TRBV10-3 with TRBJ2-7, with D possibly TRBD1 on 6 matching bases. CDR1 ENHRY and CDR2 SYGVKD come from the germline V gene. V gave up 2 bases and J gave up 6 bases, with 11 bases separating them. This CDR3 is built from 13 residues. This CDR3 reads CAISEDRGGEQYF. CDR3 nucleotides: TGTGCCATCAGTGAGGACAGAGGGGGCGAGCAGTACTTC.